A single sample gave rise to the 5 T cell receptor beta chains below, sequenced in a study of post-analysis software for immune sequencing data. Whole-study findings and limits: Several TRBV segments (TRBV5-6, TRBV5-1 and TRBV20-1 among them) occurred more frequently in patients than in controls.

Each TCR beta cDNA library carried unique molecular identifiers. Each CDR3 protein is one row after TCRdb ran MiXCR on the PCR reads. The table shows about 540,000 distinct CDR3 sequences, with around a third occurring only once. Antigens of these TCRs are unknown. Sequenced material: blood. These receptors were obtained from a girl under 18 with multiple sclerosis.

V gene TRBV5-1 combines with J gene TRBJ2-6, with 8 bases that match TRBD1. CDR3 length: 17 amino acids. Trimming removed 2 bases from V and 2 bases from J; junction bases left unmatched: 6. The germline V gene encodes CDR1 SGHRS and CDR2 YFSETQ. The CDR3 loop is CASSLLTGETGANVLTF. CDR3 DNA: TGCGCCAGCAGCTTACTGACAGGGGAGACTGGGGCCAACGTCCTGACTTTC.

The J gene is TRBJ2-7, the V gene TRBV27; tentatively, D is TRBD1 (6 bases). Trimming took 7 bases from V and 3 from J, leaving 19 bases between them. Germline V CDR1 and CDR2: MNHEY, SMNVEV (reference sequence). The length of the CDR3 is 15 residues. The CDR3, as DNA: TGTGCCAGCACCCCCAGAGGGGGACAAATCTACGAGCAGTACTTC. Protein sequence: CASTPRGGQIYEQYF.

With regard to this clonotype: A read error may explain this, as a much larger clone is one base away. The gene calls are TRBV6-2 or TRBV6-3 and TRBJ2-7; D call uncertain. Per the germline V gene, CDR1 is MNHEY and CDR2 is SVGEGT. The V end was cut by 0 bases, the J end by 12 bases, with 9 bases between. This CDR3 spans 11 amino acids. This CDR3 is CASSYSETRYF. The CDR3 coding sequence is TGTGCCAGCAGTTACTCGGAGACCCGGTACTTC.

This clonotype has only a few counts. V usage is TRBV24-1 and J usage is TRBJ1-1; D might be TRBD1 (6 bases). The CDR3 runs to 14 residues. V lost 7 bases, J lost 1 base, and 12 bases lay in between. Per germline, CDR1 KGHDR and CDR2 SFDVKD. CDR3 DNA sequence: TGTGCCACCAGGGACAGCGTTTCGAACACTGAAGCTTTCTTT. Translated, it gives CATRDSVSNTEAFF.

CDR3 sequence reads: CSSGRGRKAFF. DNA of the CDR3: TGCAGTTCGGGCAGGGGGCGTAAAGCTTTCTTT. The gene calls are TRBV20-1 and TRBJ1-1, with 8 bases fitting TRBD1. Germline V CDR1 and CDR2: DFQATT, SNEGSKA (reference sequence). The CDR3 consists of 11 residues. V was clipped by 8 bases and J by 9 bases; unmatched bases: 8.